Below, one TCR beta chain is given with its context. This entry belongs to a study of control samples from healthy donors and cancer patients. The V segment lost 0 bases and the J segment 7 bases; nucleotides outside the gene matches: 1. Germline V lookup: CDR1 SGHTA, CDR2 FQGTGA. The CDR3 extends over 15 amino acids. Libraries were prepared by immunoSEQ multiplex PCR; TCRdb keeps only in-frame clonotypes and omits some of them. The table lists some 82,000 clones, around 87% of them singletons, with roughly a fifth in the top ten. The receptor was derived from a man aged 50-60 years in good health. Material for sequencing was blood. The V call is TRBV7-3, the J call TRBJ2-1, with 12 bases matching TRBD2. CDR3 in amino acids: CASSLTGLAGNEQFF. CDR3 nucleotide sequence: TGTGCCAGCAGCTTAACGGGACTAGCGGGTAATGAGCAGTTCTTC.